Listed below are T cell receptor beta chains from one sample, sequenced in a study of blood T cell repertoires in COVID-19. The method was immunoSEQ multiplex PCR; TCRdb's version includes in-frame clones alone and lacks a portion of them. The sample has over 200,000 clones; around nine tenths are singletons. What was sequenced was PBMCs or T cells enriched from blood (not recorded which). These receptors all stem from a woman under 40 who had been exposed to COVID-19. Both conserved end residues are part of each CDR3. A D gene is named only where the DNA matches it firmly. A row's size may be missing; if present it is once, few, many or a size class.

NA,TRBJ1-1,NA,TRBV7-9,CASSRVMNTEAFF,TGTGCCAGCAGCAGGGTCATGAACACTGAAGCTTTCTTT
NA,TRBJ2-5,NA,TRBV6-6,CASSSTRGQETQYF,TGTGCCAGCAGCTCGACCCGGGGACAAGAGACCCAGTACTTC
TRBD1,TRBJ2-7,NA,TRBV9,CASSAGQGAVYEQYF,TGTGCCAGCAGCGCCGGACAGGGGGCGGTCTACGAGCAGTACTTC
NA,TRBJ1-2,NA,TRBV25-1,CASSEGGRGGVETYGYTF,TGTGCCAGCAGTGAAGGGGGTCGGGGAGGGGTGGAGACCTATGGCTACACCTTC
TRBD1,TRBJ1-3,NA,TRBV28,CASSYPGGRLSDTIYF,TGTGCCAGCAGTTACCCAGGGGGGCGACTTTCTGACACCATATATTTT
TRBD1,TRBJ1-1,few,TRBV28,CASSPDRGRKAFF,TGTGCCAGCAGCCCAGACAGGGGGCGGAAAGCTTTCTTT
NA,TRBJ1-5,NA,TRBV10-1,CAVGQGSNQPQHF,TGCGCCGTGGGGCAGGGAAGTAATCAGCCCCAGCATTTT
NA,TRBJ1-5,NA,TRBV30,CAWSFRDNQPQHF,TGTGCCTGGAGTTTTAGAGACAATCAGCCCCAGCATTTT
TRBD1,TRBJ1-2,NA,TRBV6-5,CASSLGTGRFGYTF,TGTGCCAGCAGCCTCGGGACAGGCCGGTTTGGCTACACCTTC
NA,TRBJ1-2,few,TRBV30,CAWSASGTQYGYTF,TGTGCCTGGAGTGCCTCCGGGACTCAGTATGGCTACACCTTC
NA,TRBJ2-5,NA,TRBV5-4,CASSLGGGAEETQYF,TGTGCCAGCAGCTTAGGAGGTGGTGCTGAAGAGACCCAGTACTTC
TRBD2,TRBJ2-2,NA,TRBV19,CASSQIAGGPRELFF,TGTGCCAGTAGTCAAATAGCGGGAGGGCCCAGGGAGCTGTTTTTT